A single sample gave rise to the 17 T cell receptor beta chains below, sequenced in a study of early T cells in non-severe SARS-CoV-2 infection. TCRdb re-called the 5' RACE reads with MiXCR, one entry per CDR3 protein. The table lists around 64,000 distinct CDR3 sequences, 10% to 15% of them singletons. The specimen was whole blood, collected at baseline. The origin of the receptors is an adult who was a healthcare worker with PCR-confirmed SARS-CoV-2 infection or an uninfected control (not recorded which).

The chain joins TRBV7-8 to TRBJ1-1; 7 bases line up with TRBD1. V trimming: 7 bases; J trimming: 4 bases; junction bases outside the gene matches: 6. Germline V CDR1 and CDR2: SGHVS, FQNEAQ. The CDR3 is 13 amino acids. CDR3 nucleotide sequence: TGTGCCAGCACCAGAACAGGGGCCACTGAAGCTTTCTTT. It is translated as CASTRTGATEAFF.

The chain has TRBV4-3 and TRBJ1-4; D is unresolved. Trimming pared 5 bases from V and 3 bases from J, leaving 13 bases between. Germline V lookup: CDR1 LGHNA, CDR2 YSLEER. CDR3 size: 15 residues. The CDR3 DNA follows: TGCGCCAGCAGCACAATACTTTCCCCTAATGAAAAACTGTTTTTT. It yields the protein CASSTILSPNEKLFF.

CDR3 region: CASRFSGTTYNEQFF. DNA of the CDR3: TGTGCCAGCAGGTTCTCCGGGACTACCTACAATGAGCAGTTCTTC. The chain combines TRBV12-3 or TRBV12-4 with TRBJ2-1; 7 bases fit TRBD2. Trimming took 6 bases from V and 2 from J; bases not matched to a gene: 7. The CDR3 has 15 amino acids.

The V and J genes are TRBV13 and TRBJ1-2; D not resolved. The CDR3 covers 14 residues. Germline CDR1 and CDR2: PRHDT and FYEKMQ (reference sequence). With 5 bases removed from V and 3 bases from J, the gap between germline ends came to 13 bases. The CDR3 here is CASSRWQNHYGYTF. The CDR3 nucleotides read TGTGCCAGCAGCCGCTGGCAGAATCACTATGGCTACACCTTC. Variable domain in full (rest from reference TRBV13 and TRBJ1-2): AAGVIQSPRHLIKEKRETATLKCYPIPRHDTVYWYQQGPGQDPQFLISFYEKMQSDKGSIPDRFSAQQFSDYHSELNMSSLELGDSALYFCASSRWQNHYGYTFGSGTRLTVV.

The CDR3 protein is CAIRDRDTQEETQYF. The CDR3 DNA sequence: TGTGCCATCAGGGACCGGGACACCCAGGAAGAGACCCAGTACTTC. The J gene is TRBJ2-5, the V gene TRBV10-3, with D possibly being TRBD1 (6 bases). With 6 bases removed from V and 3 bases from J, the gap between germline ends came to 17 bases. The CDR3 totals 15 residues. Germline CDR1 reads ENHRY; CDR2 reads SYGVKD.

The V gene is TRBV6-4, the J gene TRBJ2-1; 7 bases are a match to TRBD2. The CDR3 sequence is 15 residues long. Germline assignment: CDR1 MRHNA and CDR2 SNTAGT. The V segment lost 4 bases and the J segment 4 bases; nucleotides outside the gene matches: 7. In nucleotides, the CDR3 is TGTGCCAGCAGTGTGCTGGGGGGGAAATACAATGAGCAGTTCTTC. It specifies CASSVLGGKYNEQFF.

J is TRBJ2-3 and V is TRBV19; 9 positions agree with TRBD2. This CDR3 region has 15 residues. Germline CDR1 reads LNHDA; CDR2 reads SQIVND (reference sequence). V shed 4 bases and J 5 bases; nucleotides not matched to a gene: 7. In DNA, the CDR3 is TGTGCCAGTAGTACCCCGGGAGCGGGAGGAGATACGCAGTATTTT. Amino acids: CASSTPGAGGDTQYF.

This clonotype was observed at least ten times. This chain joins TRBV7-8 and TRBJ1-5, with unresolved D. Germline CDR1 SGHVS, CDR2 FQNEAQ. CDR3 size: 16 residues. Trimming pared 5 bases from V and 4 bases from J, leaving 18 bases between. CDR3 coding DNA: TGTGCCAGCAGCCCCCGGATGGACGCGGATAATCAGCCCCAGCATTTT. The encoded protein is CASSPRMDADNQPQHF.

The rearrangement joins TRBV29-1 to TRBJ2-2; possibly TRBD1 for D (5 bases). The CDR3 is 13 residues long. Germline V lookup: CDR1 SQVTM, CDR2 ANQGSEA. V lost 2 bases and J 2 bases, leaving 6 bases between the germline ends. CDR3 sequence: CSVEQGNTGELFF. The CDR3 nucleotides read TGCAGCGTTGAACAGGGAAACACCGGGGAGCTGTTTTTT.

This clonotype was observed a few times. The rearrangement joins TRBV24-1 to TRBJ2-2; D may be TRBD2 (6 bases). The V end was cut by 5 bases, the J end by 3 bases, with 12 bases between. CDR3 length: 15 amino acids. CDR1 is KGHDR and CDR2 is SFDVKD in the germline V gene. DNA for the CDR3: TGTGCCACCAGTGCCGGGGCGGGGTACACCGGGGAGCTGTTTTTT. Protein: CATSAGAGYTGELFF.

The CDR3, as DNA: TGTGCCAGCAGCACCGCGGAGACCCAGTACTTC. It translates to CASSTAETQYF. The rearrangement uses TRBV6-5 and TRBJ2-5; D gene unclear. The CDR3 runs to 11 residues. Germline loops: CDR1 MNHEY, CDR2 SVGAGI. The V and J ends lost 6 bases and 5 bases respectively, with 7 bases between them.

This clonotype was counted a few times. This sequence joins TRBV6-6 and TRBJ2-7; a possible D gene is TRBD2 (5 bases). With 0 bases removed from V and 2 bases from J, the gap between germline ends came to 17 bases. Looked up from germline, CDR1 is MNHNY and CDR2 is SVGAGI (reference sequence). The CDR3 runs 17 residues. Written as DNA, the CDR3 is TGTGCCAGCAGTTACTCGATCTGGCAGCGGAATGCCTACGAGCAGTACTTC. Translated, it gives CASSYSIWQRNAYEQYF.

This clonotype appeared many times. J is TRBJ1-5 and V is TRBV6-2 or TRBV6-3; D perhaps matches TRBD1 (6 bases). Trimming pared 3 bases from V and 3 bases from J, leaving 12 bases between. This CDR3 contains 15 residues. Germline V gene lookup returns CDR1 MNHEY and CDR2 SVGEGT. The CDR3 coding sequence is TGTGCCAGCAGTTATGGTCAGGGGTACAATCAGCCCCAGCATTTT. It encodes CASSYGQGYNQPQHF.

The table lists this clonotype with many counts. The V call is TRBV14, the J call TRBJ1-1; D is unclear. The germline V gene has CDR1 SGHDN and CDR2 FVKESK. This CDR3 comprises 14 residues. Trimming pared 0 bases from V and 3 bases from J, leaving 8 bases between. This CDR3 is CASSQEGRHTEAFF. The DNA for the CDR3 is TGTGCCAGCAGCCAAGAGGGGAGGCACACTGAAGCTTTCTTT.

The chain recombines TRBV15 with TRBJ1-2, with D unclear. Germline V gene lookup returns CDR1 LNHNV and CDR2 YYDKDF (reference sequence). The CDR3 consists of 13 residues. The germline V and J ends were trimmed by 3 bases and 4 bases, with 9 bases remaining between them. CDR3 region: CATSSAGVYGYTF. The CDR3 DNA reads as TGTGCCACCAGCAGTGCAGGAGTCTATGGCTACACCTTC.

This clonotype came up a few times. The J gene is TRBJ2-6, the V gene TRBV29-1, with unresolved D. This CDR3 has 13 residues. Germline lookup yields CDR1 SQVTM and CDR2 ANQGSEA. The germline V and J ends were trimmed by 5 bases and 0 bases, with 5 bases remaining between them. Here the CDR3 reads CSVTFSGANVLTF. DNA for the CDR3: TGCAGCGTTACCTTCTCTGGGGCCAACGTCCTGACTTTC. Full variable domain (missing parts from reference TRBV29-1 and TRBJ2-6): SAVISQKPSRDICQRGTSLTIQCQVDSQVTMMFWYRQQPGQSLTLIATANQGSEATYESGFVIDKFPISRPNLTFSTLTVSNMSPEDSSIYLCSVTFSGANVLTFGAGSRLTVL.

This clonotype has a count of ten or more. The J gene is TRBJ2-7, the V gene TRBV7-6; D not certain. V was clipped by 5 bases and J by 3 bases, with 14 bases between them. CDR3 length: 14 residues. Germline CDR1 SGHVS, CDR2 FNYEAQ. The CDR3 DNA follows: TGTGCCAGCAGCCCTCTCCCGGTCGGCTACGAGCAGTACTTC. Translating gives CASSPLPVGYEQYF.